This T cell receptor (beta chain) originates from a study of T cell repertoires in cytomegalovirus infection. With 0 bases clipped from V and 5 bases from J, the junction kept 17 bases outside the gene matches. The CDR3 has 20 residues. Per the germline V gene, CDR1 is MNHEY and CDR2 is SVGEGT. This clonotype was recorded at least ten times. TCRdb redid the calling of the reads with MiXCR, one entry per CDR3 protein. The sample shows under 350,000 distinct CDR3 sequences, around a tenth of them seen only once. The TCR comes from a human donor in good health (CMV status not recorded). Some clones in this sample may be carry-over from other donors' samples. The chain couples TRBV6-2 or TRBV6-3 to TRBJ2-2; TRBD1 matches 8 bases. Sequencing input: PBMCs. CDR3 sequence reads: CASSYSITLGDRGRTGELFF. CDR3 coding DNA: TGTGCCAGCAGTTACTCTATCACCCTGGGTGACAGGGGCCGAACCGGGGAGCTGTTTTTT.